Sequencing of this T cell receptor (beta chain) was carried out in a study of PD-1 blockade in classical Hodgkin lymphoma. Profiled with immunoSEQ multiplex PCR; TCRdb holds only in-frame clones, not every one. Found here are 110,000 or so clones, roughly 89% of them singletons; the top ten hold roughly 19%. Time point indicated: cycle 4 day 1 (C4D1), after five to seven weeks of nivolumab. Every patient relapsed after autologous stem cell transplantation, and brentuximab vedotin exposure varied. Study-wide results and caveats: Relapsed/refractory patients reportedly had lower baseline diversity than newly diagnosed patients. Nivolumab initiation under 1 year post-ASCT meant exclusion. By C4D1, diversity of CD4+ TCRs had risen significantly, whereas that of CD8+ TCRs had not. Lower baseline TCR diversity marked trial partial responders and progressors.

Germline V lookup: CDR1 MNHEY, CDR2 SVGAGI. The CDR3 length is 13 residues. Trimming took off 6 bases at V and 5 bases at J, with 13 bases between the two ends. As to this clone: Its cognate antigen is unknown.

The sequences come from peripheral blood mononuclear cells (PBMCs), collected before the fourth cycle of nivolumab. The sequence came from a human donor with classical Hodgkin lymphoma. The V gene is TRBV6-5, the J gene TRBJ2-5, with D perhaps TRBD1 (6 bases). CDR3 coding DNA: TGTGCCAGCAGCCACAGGGTTCATGAGACCCAGTACTTC. This translates into CASSHRVHETQYF.